The 20 T cell receptor beta chains presented below share a single source sample, sequenced in a study of T cell repertoires in cytomegalovirus infection. TCRdb analysed the reads with MiXCR anew, one entry per CDR3 protein. The data show roughly 920,000 distinct CDR3 sequences, around a third seen once. No cognate antigen is known for these TCRs. Sequencing was performed on cultured CD8+ T cells from PBMCs, taken from culture after CMV antigen stimulation. These receptors were collected from a human donor in good health (CMV status not recorded). Some clones in this sample may be carry-over from other donors' samples.

This clonotype was seen more than once but under ten times. The chain links TRBV2 to TRBJ2-1; 8 bases map to TRBD1. Germline V lookup: CDR1 SNHLY, CDR2 FYNNEI. This CDR3 is built from 15 residues. With 7 bases clipped from V and 1 base from J, the junction kept 6 bases outside the gene matches. The chain's CDR3 is CASKPGQDSYNEQFF. The CDR3 nucleotides read TGTGCCAGCAAGCCGGGACAGGATTCCTACAATGAGCAGTTCTTC.

In the case of this clonotype: A single base separates this from a much larger clone, so it may be a read error. The chain links TRBV25-1 to TRBJ1-1, with unresolved D. The CDR3 sequence is 13 residues long. Germline V gene lookup returns CDR1 MGHDK and CDR2 SYGVNS. Trimming stripped 5 bases from V and 3 bases from J, with 10 bases between. For the CDR3, the DNA is TGTGCCAGCAGTTTTTGGATGGACACTGAAGCTTTCTTT. Residues: CASSFWMDTEAFF.

The rearrangement joins TRBV7-9 to TRBJ1-2; D gene uncertain. The CDR3 consists of 14 residues. CDR1 and CDR2 (germline): SEHNR, FQNEAQ (reference sequence). Deletions cut 4 bases from V and 6 bases from J, with 15 bases between. CDR3 DNA: TGTGCCAGCAGCTACGGTGCGCCCCGGGATGGCTACACCTTC. It is translated as CASSYGAPRDGYTF.

The genes are TRBV19 and TRBJ1-2; no clear D gene. Germline CDR1 LNHDA, CDR2 SQIVND (reference sequence). V was pared by 4 bases and J by 1 base, with 13 bases between. This CDR3 comprises 15 residues. The CDR3 is CASSTKGGSNYGYTF. DNA for the CDR3: TGTGCCAGTAGTACTAAAGGCGGCAGTAACTATGGCTACACCTTC.

The chain employs TRBV6-6 and TRBJ2-1; possible D gene TRBD2, 5 bases. CDR1 is MNHNY and CDR2 is SVGAGI in the germline V gene (reference sequence). The ends were cut back, 7 bases at V and 6 bases at J, with 16 bases in the middle. This CDR3 is 14 amino acids long. CDR3 DNA sequence: TGTGCCAGCATTACGATGTGGAGGATCAATGAGCAGTTCTTC. Translated: CASITMWRINEQFF.

This clonotype has only a few counts. This chain joins TRBV19 and TRBJ1-1, with a tentative D call TRBD1 (6 bases). CDR3 size: 12 residues. Germline values: CDR1 LNHDA, CDR2 SQIVND (reference sequence). The V gene lost 9 bases and the J gene lost 5 bases, with 13 bases spanning the gap. This CDR3 is CASLGGFTEAFF. Here the CDR3 DNA reads TGTGCCAGCTTAGGGGGTTTTACTGAAGCTTTCTTT.

Points on this clonotype: A much bigger clone sits one base away, suggesting this may be a read error. The genes are TRBV7-6 and TRBJ2-1; maybe TRBD2 (5 bases). This CDR3 has 14 residues. Germline V gives CDR1 SGHVS, CDR2 FNYEAQ. This chain's CDR3 is CVSSLSGGSGEQFF. The CDR3 coding sequence is TGTGTCAGCAGCTTAAGCGGTGGGAGTGGTGAGCAGTTCTTC.

The CDR3 loop reads CASSQSYLGNTEAFF. The CDR3 DNA sequence: TGCGCCAGCAGCCAATCCTATCTTGGGAACACTGAAGCTTTCTTT. This sequence joins TRBV4-3 and TRBJ1-1; D unclear. Germline loops: CDR1 LGHNA, CDR2 YSLEER. Trimming left V 2 bases short and J 1 base short, with 11 bases between. The CDR3 runs 15 residues.

The chain links TRBV11-2 to TRBJ2-5; either TRBD1 or TRBD2 may fit D (5 bases each). The CDR3 contains 15 residues. V lost 7 bases and J lost 5, with 20 bases in between. Germline V lookup: CDR1 SGHAT, CDR2 FQNNGV. CDR3 amino acids: CASTRGARVPETQYF. CDR3 bases: TGTGCCAGCACCCGAGGGGCAAGGGTGCCTGAGACCCAGTACTTC.

This clonotype was detected only a few times. The CDR3 DNA reads as TGTGCCAGTAGTATTCCCAGTCGGGAGAACACTGAAGCTTTCTTT. It translates to CASSIPSRENTEAFF. The V and J genes are TRBV19 and TRBJ1-1; D remains unclear. V dropped 3 bases and J dropped 1 base, with 12 bases sitting between them. The CDR3 consists of 15 residues. CDR1 is LNHDA, CDR2 SQIVND, per germline (reference sequence).

To note about this clonotype: Given a much more abundant clone one base away, this may be a read error. The chain is built from TRBV7-6 and TRBJ1-1; TRBD1 matches at 9 bases. In germline, CDR1 is SGHVS, CDR2 FNYEAQ. The CDR3 has 15 residues. The CDR3 protein is CVSSQGQGWNTEAFF. In DNA, the CDR3 is TGTGTCAGCAGCCAGGGACAGGGTTGGAACACTGAAGCTTTCTTT. Supplemented by reference TRBV7-6 and TRBJ1-1, the full variable domain reads GAGVSQSPRYKVTKRGQDVALRCDPISGHVSLYWYRQALGQGPEFLTYFNYEAQQDKSGLPNDRFSAERPEGSISTLTIQRTEQRDSAMYRCVSSQGQGWNTEAFFGQGTRLTVV.

The rearrangement joins TRBV6-8 to TRBJ1-1; D unclear. V gave up 7 bases and J gave up 0 bases, with 9 bases separating them. CDR3 length equals 13 residues. Germline V gene sequence: CDR1 MNHGY, CDR2 SAAAGT. The CDR3 sequence is CASKISMNTEAFF. Written as DNA, the CDR3 is TGTGCCAGCAAGATATCCATGAACACTGAAGCTTTCTTT.

With respect to this clonotype: The conserved final phenylalanine or tryptophan is absent from the CDR3, which likely points to a read error. It is unclear where the CDR3 begins or ends on the DNA, so no DNA is shown, and the CDR3 is as TCRdb lists it. The CDR3 here is CASPERLI. The rearrangement uses TRBV11-3 and TRBJ1-2. The CDR3 has 8 amino acids, counting both end residues. Germline lookup yields CDR1 SGHNT and CDR2 YENEEA.

This clonotype has just a few counts. This rearrangement joins TRBV7-9 to TRBJ2-1; no firm D call. Germline CDR1 is SEHNR and CDR2 is FQNEAQ (reference sequence). Trimming took off 4 bases at V and 3 bases at J, with 10 bases between the two ends. The CDR3 runs to 14 residues. CDR3 sequence (DNA): TGTGCCAGCAGCTCCGAACAGAACTACAATGAGCAGTTCTTC. Its translation: CASSSEQNYNEQFF.

This clonotype showed up many times. At one end, the junction sequence differs from germline, possibly due to a read error. The V call is TRBV7-9, the J call TRBJ2-3; TRBD2 matches 10 bases. CDR1 is SEHNR, CDR2 FQNEAQ, per germline (reference sequence). The CDR3 has 16 residues. The CDR3 reads CASSLAGVLDTDTQYF. The DNA of the CDR3 is TGTGCCAGCAGCCTAGCGGGGGTATTGGACACAGATACGCAGTATTTT.

A few counts support this clonotype. The genes are TRBV6-1 and TRBJ1-4, with 9 bases lining up with TRBD1. This CDR3 spans 16 amino acids. Germline CDR1 MNHNS, CDR2 SASEGT. V was pared by 7 bases and J by 8 bases, with 14 bases of the junction left unmatched. DNA of the CDR3: TGTGCCAGCACCAATCTAGAGGGACAGGGTGGCGAAAAACTGTTTTTT. Amino acid sequence: CASTNLEGQGGEKLFF.

This clonotype has just a few counts. The V gene is TRBV29-1, the J gene TRBJ2-1; no reliable D call. The CDR3 is 17 amino acids. With 0 bases removed from V and 0 bases from J, the gap between germline ends came to 15 bases. The germline gives CDR1 SQVTM, CDR2 ANQGSEA. As DNA, the CDR3 is TGCAGCGTTGAAGACATCGACACATTGAGCTCCTACAATGAGCAGTTCTTC. Protein sequence: CSVEDIDTLSSYNEQFF.

The table lists this clonotype with many counts. The V gene is TRBV7-2, the J gene TRBJ2-2; a weak D match, TRBD2 (7 bases). This CDR3 is built from 17 residues. The ends were cut back, 2 bases at V and 5 bases at J, with 18 bases in the middle. The V gene's germline CDR1 is SGHTA and CDR2 FQGNSA. CDR3 nucleotides: TGTGCCAGCAGCTTACTTGGGGGGGGGCCTCGGACCGGGGAGCTGTTTTTT. As protein: CASSLLGGGPRTGELFF.

In this sample, this clonotype turned up many times. This rearrangement joins TRBV7-6 to TRBJ2-1; no reliable D call. The V end lost 6 bases, the J end lost 8 bases, and 20 bases lay between the germline ends. This CDR3 region has 15 residues. From germline, CDR1 is SGHVS and CDR2 FNYEAQ. The CDR3 DNA reads as TGTGCCAGCAGATCGGACCCCAGTCCCCTCGATGAGCAGTTCTTC. This codes for CASRSDPSPLDEQFF.

This clonotype was detected a few times. At one end, the junction sequence differs from germline, possibly due to a read error. This sequence joins TRBV12-3 or TRBV12-4 and TRBJ2-1, with a tentative D call TRBD2 (6 bases). CDR3 size: 11 residues. The CDR3 region is CASSSSGLPNF. The CDR3 DNA reads TGTGCCAGCAGCTCCTCGGGACTGCCGAACTTC.